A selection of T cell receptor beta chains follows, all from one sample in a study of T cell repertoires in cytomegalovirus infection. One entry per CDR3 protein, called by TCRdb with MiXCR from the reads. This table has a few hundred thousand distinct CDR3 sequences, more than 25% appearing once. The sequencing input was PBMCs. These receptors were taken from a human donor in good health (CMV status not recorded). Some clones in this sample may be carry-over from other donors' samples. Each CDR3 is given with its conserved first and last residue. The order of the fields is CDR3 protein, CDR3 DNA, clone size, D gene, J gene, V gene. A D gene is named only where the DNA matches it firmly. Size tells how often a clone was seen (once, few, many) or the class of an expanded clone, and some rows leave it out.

CASSQLAGSNTGELFF,TGTGCCAGCAGTCAACTAGCGGGGTCGAACACCGGGGAGCTGTTTTTT,.,TRBD2,TRBJ2-2,TRBV6-5
CAAVSASGNTIYF,TGTGCCGCAGTCTCGGCCTCTGGAAACACCATATATTTT,.,.,TRBJ1-3,TRBV5-3
CASKDLRRGTEAFF,TGTGCCAGCAAAGATCTCAGGCGGGGCACTGAAGCTTTCTTT,few,.,TRBJ1-1,TRBV6-5
CASSLRGTTSTDTQYF,TGTGCCAGCAGCTTGCGCGGGACGACTAGCACAGATACGCAGTATTTT,few,.,TRBJ2-3,TRBV11-2
CASSMGVGLAGGNTGELFF,TGTGCCAGTTCCATGGGGGTAGGACTAGCGGGAGGGAACACCGGGGAGCTGTTTTTT,many,TRBD2,TRBJ2-2,TRBV12-3/TRBV12-4
CASSTDRDTYEQYF,TGTGCCAGTAGTACGGACAGGGATACCTACGAGCAGTACTTC,.,TRBD1,TRBJ2-7,TRBV19
CASSRDRGPYQPQHF,TGTGCCAGCAGCCGTGACAGGGGGCCGTATCAGCCCCAGCATTTT,few,TRBD1,TRBJ1-5,TRBV7-2
CASLADISYNEQFF,TGTGCCAGCCTAGCGGACATCTCCTACAATGAGCAGTTCTTC,many,TRBD2,TRBJ2-1,TRBV7-2
CASSSGNSAQETQYF,TGTGCCAGCAGCTCCGGGAACTCAGCCCAAGAGACCCAGTACTTC,few,.,TRBJ2-5,TRBV7-2
CASSPGQIRSEQYF,TGTGCCAGCTCACCAGGGCAGATCCGGAGCGAGCAGTACTTC,.,.,TRBJ2-7,TRBV18
CASSISVAEQFF,TGTGCCAGCAGCATCTCGGTGGCTGAGCAGTTCTTC,many,.,TRBJ2-1,TRBV12-3/TRBV12-4
CASGWPGQGYTGELFF,TGTGCCAGCGGCTGGCCGGGACAGGGATACACCGGGGAGCTGTTTTTT,.,TRBD1,TRBJ2-2,TRBV9
CASSHADSTPYEQYF,TGTGCCAGCAGCCATGCGGACAGTACCCCCTACGAGCAGTACTTC,few,.,TRBJ2-7,TRBV7-9
CASSLRDRVYSNQPQHF,TGTGCCAGTAGTCTCCGGGACAGGGTATACTCTAATCAGCCCCAGCATTTT,.,TRBD1,TRBJ1-5,TRBV19
CASSSQGGEQYF,TGTGCCAGCAGCTCTCAGGGGGGCGAGCAGTACTTC,many,.,TRBJ2-7,TRBV7-3
CASSPRGSGNEQFF,TGTGCCAGCAGCCCGCGCGGGAGCGGCAATGAGCAGTTCTTC,many,TRBD2,TRBJ2-1,TRBV11-2
CATSERGPDMGNQPQHF,TGTGCCACCAGTGAAAGGGGACCCGATATGGGCAATCAGCCCCAGCATTTT,.,.,TRBJ1-5,TRBV24-1
CSAEADDRYNEQFF,TGCAGTGCTGAAGCGGACGATAGATACAATGAGCAGTTCTTC,few,.,TRBJ2-1,TRBV20-1
CASSHPTGEGQYF,TGTGCCAGCAGCCACCCGACAGGGGAAGGCCAGTACTTC,few,TRBD1,TRBJ2-5,TRBV7-2
CASSLHGPRPNEKLFF,TGTGCCAGCAGTTTACACGGTCCGAGGCCTAATGAAAAACTGTTTTTT,few,.,TRBJ1-4,TRBV12-3/TRBV12-4
CASSRRVVEMRRELFF,TGTGCCAGCAGCCGGCGGGTAGTTGAAATGCGCCGGGAGCTGTTTTTT,.,.,TRBJ2-2,TRBV7-2
CASSLSPLAGTLREQYF,TGTGCCAGCAGCTTATCCCCCCTAGCGGGGACTCTTCGGGAGCAGTACTTC,few,TRBD2,TRBJ2-7,TRBV11-2
CASSYSSWDFSYEQYF,TGTGCCAGCAGTTACTCTTCTTGGGACTTCTCCTACGAGCAGTACTTC,few,.,TRBJ2-7,TRBV6-2/TRBV6-3
CASILYGVGEQFF,TGTGCCAGCATTCTGTACGGAGTGGGTGAGCAGTTCTTC,.,.,TRBJ2-1,TRBV6-2/TRBV6-3
CASRLPLNSYNEQFF,TGTGCCAGCAGACTACCCCTTAACTCCTACAATGAGCAGTTCTTC,.,.,TRBJ2-1,TRBV28
CASGRMITGRGYTF,TGTGCCAGCGGCCGTATGATAACAGGTCGCGGCTACACCTTC,many,.,TRBJ1-2,TRBV7-2
CASILGTGTYNEQFF,TGTGCCAGCATCCTCGGGACAGGGACCTACAATGAGCAGTTCTTC,many,TRBD1,TRBJ2-1,TRBV7-2
CATSDDSSGNTIYF,TGTGCCACCAGTGACGACAGCTCTGGAAACACCATATATTTT,few,.,TRBJ1-3,TRBV24-1
CASRGTSGRHNEQFF,TGTGCCAGCAGAGGGACTAGCGGGAGGCACAATGAGCAGTTCTTC,many,TRBD2,TRBJ2-1,TRBV7-2
CASSGGPPFGYTF,TGTGCCAGCAGCGGTGGACCGCCCTTTGGCTACACCTTC,few,.,TRBJ1-2,TRBV7-2
CASSPTGVIGEWEQFF,TGTGCCAGCAGTCCTACCGGGGTAATAGGTGAATGGGAGCAGTTCTTC,.,.,TRBJ2-1,TRBV28
CASSGRDRGLMTDTQYF,TGTGCCAGCAGCGGCCGGGACAGGGGGCTGATGACAGATACGCAGTATTTT,.,TRBD1,TRBJ2-3,TRBV11-3
CASSRDSRNQPQHF,TGTGCCAGCAGCCGGGACAGTCGCAATCAGCCCCAGCATTTT,many,TRBD1,TRBJ1-5,TRBV6-5
CASSFGTGVLGGANVLTF,TGCGCCAGCAGCTTCGGGACAGGAGTTCTGGGTGGGGCCAACGTCCTGACTTTC,few,TRBD1,TRBJ2-6,TRBV5-1
CASAHPGSGSTDTQYF,TGTGCCAGCGCACACCCAGGGTCAGGGAGCACAGATACGCAGTATTTT,.,.,TRBJ2-3,TRBV28
CASSMPDRGNQPQHF,TGTGCCAGTAGTATGCCAGACAGGGGAAATCAGCCCCAGCATTTT,.,TRBD1,TRBJ1-5,TRBV19
CASSYKKTGESSGYTF,TGTGCCAGCAGTTACAAAAAGACAGGGGAAAGCAGTGGCTACACCTTC,.,TRBD1,TRBJ1-2,TRBV6-5
CASSLATSGRAQYF,TGTGCCAGCAGTTTGGCGACTAGCGGGAGGGCCCAGTACTTC,.,TRBD2,TRBJ2-7,TRBV12-3/TRBV12-4
CASSLGLESTDTQYF,TGTGCCAGCAGCTTAGGGCTGGAAAGCACAGATACGCAGTATTTT,.,.,TRBJ2-3,TRBV7-2
CASSLERLAGPETQYF,TGTGCCAGCAGCTTAGAGCGTCTAGCGGGACCAGAGACCCAGTACTTC,.,TRBD2,TRBJ2-5,TRBV7-6
CASRERGETQYF,TGTGCCAGCAGGGAAAGAGGGGAGACCCAGTACTTC,few,.,TRBJ2-5,TRBV12-3/TRBV12-4
CASSRILAGGGDTQYF,TGTGCCAGCAGCCGTATACTAGCGGGAGGTGGAGATACGCAGTATTTT,.,TRBD2,TRBJ2-3,TRBV7-9
CASSPSPVRGSEQFF,TGTGCCAGCAGTCCATCTCCGGTGAGGGGTAGTGAGCAGTTCTTC,many,.,TRBJ2-1,TRBV12-3/TRBV12-4
CASSYSATSVGHEQYF,TGTGCCAGCAGTTACTCGGCGACTAGCGTTGGCCACGAGCAGTACTTC,few,TRBD2,TRBJ2-7,TRBV6-2/TRBV6-3
CACSYGSVEGEQFF,TGTGCCTGCAGTTACGGGTCGGTGGAGGGTGAGCAGTTCTTC,.,.,TRBJ2-1,TRBV6-6
CASSLGREVGKTQYF,TGTGCCAGCAGCTTAGGGCGGGAGGTGGGAAAGACCCAGTACTTC,many,TRBD2,TRBJ2-5,TRBV7-2
CANGRIDDTEAFF,TGTGCTAACGGGCGCATCGATGACACTGAAGCTTTCTTT,.,.,TRBJ1-1,TRBV12-5
CSARKKGQPQETQYF,TGCAGTGCTAGAAAAAAGGGACAGCCGCAAGAGACCCAGTACTTC,once,TRBD1,TRBJ2-5,TRBV20-1